A single T cell receptor beta chain is shown here with its context. Its target is not known. This CDR3 contains 14 residues. The J segment lost 1 base and the V segment lost 8 bases, leaving 5 bases of the junction unmatched. The germline V gene encodes CDR1 SEHNR and CDR2 FQNEAQ (reference sequence). For the second PCR, which ran for about 6 to 11 cycles, a sample-barcoded 5' primer and a J-beta primer mix were used. Each CDR3 protein gets one entry after TCRdb re-called the 5' RACE reads with MiXCR. Of roughly 800,000 distinct CDR3 sequences detected, approximately 53% appear once; the ten largest clones hold approximately 41%. These data are taken from a study of blood T cells in healthy people across ages. Study outcomes and limitations: In the absence of known donor CMV status, changes in expanded clonotypes were possibly confounded. A roughly linear fall in TCR beta diversity per million T cells was seen with increasing age.

All donors came from Russia, were Caucasian and healthy, and spanned ages roughly 6 to 95. The total RNA that was extracted per sample amounted to at least 5 micrograms. The origin of this receptor is a man at least 80 years old in good health. Sequenced input: blood. The chain joins TRBV7-9 to TRBJ2-1, with 7 bases that match TRBD2. CDR3 in DNA: TGTGCCAGCGGGGGGGAGAATTCCTACAATGAGCAGTTCTTC. It encodes CASGGENSYNEQFF.